What follows describes a single T cell receptor beta chain. Method: immunoSEQ multiplex PCR; TCRdb's copy keeps in-frame clones and lacks some. Of around 530,000 clones in the sample, around 80% are singletons; the top ten hold about 12%. This entry is derived from a study of shared clonotypes between healthy human individuals. The sequence was obtained from a woman between 40 and 50 years old in good health. Some clones in this sample may be carry-over from other donors' samples. Source material: PBMCs.

The chain's CDR3 is CASSVASSGGAYNEQFF. The CDR3 coding sequence is TGTGCCAGCAGCGTAGCCTCTTCCGGAGGCGCCTACAATGAGCAGTTCTTC. The rearrangement uses TRBV9 and TRBJ2-1; weak D call: TRBD2 (5 bases). The CDR3 runs 17 residues. Germline CDR1 SGDLS, CDR2 YYNGEE. V dropped 0 bases and J dropped 2 bases, with 15 bases sitting between them.